Described below is a single T cell receptor (beta chain) sequence and its context. TCRdb ran MiXCR on the RT-PCR reads and lists one entry per CDR3 protein. The repertoire holds almost 700,000 distinct CDR3 sequences, with approximately 15% as singletons. This clonotype originated in a female donor in good health, serving as a healthy control. Sequenced sample: memory CD4+ T cells from blood.

CDR3 amino acids: CASSYGRTGGTAFF. CDR3 sequence (DNA): TGTGCCAGCAGTTACGGGCGGACGGGAGGAACAGCTTTCTTT. The rearrangement uses TRBV6-5 and TRBJ1-1, with D unresolved. CDR3 length equals 14 residues. Trimming pared 2 bases from V and 10 bases from J, leaving 17 bases between. Germline assignment: CDR1 MNHEY and CDR2 SVGAGI.